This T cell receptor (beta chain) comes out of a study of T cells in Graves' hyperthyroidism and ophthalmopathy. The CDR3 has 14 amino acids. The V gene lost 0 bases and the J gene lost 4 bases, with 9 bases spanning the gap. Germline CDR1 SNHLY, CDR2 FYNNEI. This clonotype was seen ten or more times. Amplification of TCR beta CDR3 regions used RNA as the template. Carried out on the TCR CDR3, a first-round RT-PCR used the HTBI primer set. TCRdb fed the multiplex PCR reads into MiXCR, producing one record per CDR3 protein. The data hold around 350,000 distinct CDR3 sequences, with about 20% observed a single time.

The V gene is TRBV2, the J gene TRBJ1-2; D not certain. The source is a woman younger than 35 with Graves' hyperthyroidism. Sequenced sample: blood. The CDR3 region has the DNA TGTGCCAGCAGTGAAGCGTTGACGAGCTATGGCTACACCTTC. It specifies CASSEALTSYGYTF.